This T cell receptor (beta chain) originates from a study of technical replicates of blood from a few donors. Measured with immunoSEQ multiplex PCR; TCRdb has only the in-frame clones, and not every one. The table has more than 95,000 clones, 95% seen once. Germline loops: CDR1 MNHEY, CDR2 SVGAGI. V was cut by 2 bases and J by 3 bases, with 11 bases left in between. The CDR3 length is 15 residues. This clone was seen a single time. The origin of this receptor is a human donor in good health. V and J are TRBV6-5 and TRBJ1-5; D gene unclear. Specimen: T cells isolated from PBMCs. DNA of the CDR3: TGTGCCAGCAGTTACGACGGGAGAGACAATCAGCCCCAGCATTTT. This gives the protein CASSYDGRDNQPQHF.